What follows are 29 T cell receptor beta chains derived from one specimen sequenced in a study of T cell clonotyping in hematopoietic cell transplantation. Time point: recipient sample about 28 days before transplant, after cytoreduction. The repertoire was sequenced with immunoSEQ multiplex PCR; TCRdb's copy has only in-frame clones and lacks some. Among approximately 46,000 clones listed, around 86% were seen once. The sequencing here drew on peripheral blood mononuclear cells, taken before stem cell transplant. These receptors were taken from a man aged 55 to 70 with biphenotypic leukemia. Some clones in this sample may be carry-over from other donors' samples.

This clone has just one count. The chain combines TRBV2 with TRBJ2-1; a weak D match, TRBD1 (5 bases). Germline values: CDR1 SNHLY, CDR2 FYNNEI. This CDR3 has 12 residues. V dropped 6 bases and J dropped 7 bases, with 10 bases sitting between them. The CDR3 DNA reads as TGTGCCAGCAGGGATTCAGGGAATGAGCAGTTCTTC. Its protein is CASRDSGNEQFF.

This chain uses TRBV2 with TRBJ1-4, with D possibly matching TRBD1 (5 bases). The CDR3 length is 15 residues. Germline V lookup: CDR1 SNHLY, CDR2 FYNNEI. V was clipped by 1 base and J by 6 bases, with 12 bases between them. CDR3 sequence (DNA): TGTGCCAGCAGTGAAGTCTTGGCAGGGTATGAAAAACTGTTTTTT. Translated, it gives CASSEVLAGYEKLFF.

V gene TRBV7-9 combines with J gene TRBJ2-7; D is ambiguous. Germline V gives CDR1 SEHNR, CDR2 FQNEAQ (reference sequence). This CDR3 comprises 13 residues. V shed 1 base and J shed 9 bases, with 13 bases lying between them. CDR3 sequence (DNA): TGTGCCAGCAGCTTAGGCTGGGCTTCGGGGCAGTACTTC. This codes for CASSLGWASGQYF. Full variable domain (outside the CDR3, taken from reference TRBV7-9 and TRBJ2-7): DTGVSQNPRHKITKRGQNVTFRCDPISEHNRLYWYRQTLGQGPEFLTYFQNEAQLEKSRLLSDRFSAERPKGSFSTLEIQRTEQGDSAMYLCASSLGWASGQYFGPGTRLTVT.

The V gene is TRBV11-2, the J gene TRBJ1-4; D call uncertain. Germline V CDR1 and CDR2: SGHAT, FQNNGV. This CDR3 contains 13 residues. Trimming removed 6 bases from V and 6 bases from J, with 11 bases in between. The CDR3 DNA sequence: TGTGCCAGCAGTTTCGGGGTTTATGAAAAACTGTTTTTT. Amino acids: CASSFGVYEKLFF.

The genes are TRBV6-5 and TRBJ2-2, with D possibly being TRBD1 (6 bases). Trimming pared 6 bases from V and 7 bases from J, leaving 15 bases between. Germline V gene lookup returns CDR1 MNHEY and CDR2 SVGAGI. CDR3 length equals 14 residues. The CDR3 here is CASRSQGIRGELFF. In DNA, the CDR3 is TGTGCCAGCAGAAGCCAGGGGATTCGCGGGGAGCTGTTTTTT.

J is TRBJ2-1 and V is TRBV5-1; 7 positions match TRBD2. Trimming removed 0 bases from V and 2 bases from J; junction bases left unmatched: 8. Germline V lookup: CDR1 SGHRS, CDR2 YFSETQ. The CDR3 contains 17 residues. The CDR3 reads CASSLAAGTMAYNEQFF. The CDR3 DNA follows: TGCGCCAGCAGCTTGGCCGCCGGGACTATGGCCTACAATGAGCAGTTCTTC.

CDR3 DNA sequence: TGTGCCAGCAGTTTTCCCTCTAGCACAGATACGCAGTATTTT. It is translated as CASSFPSSTDTQYF. The rearrangement joins TRBV28 to TRBJ2-3, with D uncertain. The CDR3 length is 14 residues. In germline, CDR1 is MDHEN, CDR2 SYDVKM. V was pared by 3 bases and J by 0 bases, with 7 bases between.

This clone has only a few counts. J is TRBJ1-5 and V is TRBV19; possibly TRBD1 for D (6 bases). The CDR3 has 15 residues. Trimming took off 3 bases at V and 9 bases at J, with 18 bases between the two ends. The germline gives CDR1 LNHDA, CDR2 SQIVND (reference sequence). This CDR3 reads CASSMGGPGLTPQHF. CDR3 coding DNA: TGTGCCAGTAGTATGGGGGGGCCGGGGCTCACGCCCCAGCATTTT.

The genes are TRBV6-5 and TRBJ2-7; weak D call: TRBD1 (6 bases). Trimming stripped 4 bases from V and 0 bases from J, with 10 bases between. In germline, CDR1 is MNHEY, CDR2 SVGAGI. The CDR3 sequence is 14 residues long. This chain's CDR3 is CASSSGQGSYEQYF. CDR3 DNA: TGTGCCAGCAGTTCGGGACAAGGCTCCTACGAGCAGTACTTC.

The chain uses TRBV6-5 and TRBJ2-7; tentatively, D is TRBD1 (5 bases). CDR1 and CDR2 (germline): MNHEY, SVGAGI. The CDR3 spans 15 residues. The V end was cut by 2 bases, the J end by 6 bases, with 17 bases between. The CDR3 nucleotides are TGTGCCAGCAGTTACCGGTACAGGATTGGGTTCGAGCAGTACTTC. Residues: CASSYRYRIGFEQYF.

This sequence joins TRBV4-2 and TRBJ2-2, with D tentatively TRBD1 or TRBD2 (5 bases each). The CDR3 is made up of 13 amino acids. From germline, CDR1 is LGHNA and CDR2 YNFKEQ. The V end lost 1 base, the J end lost 6 bases, and 6 bases lay between the germline ends. CDR3 amino acids: CASSQGGSGELFF. Written as DNA, the CDR3 is TGTGCCAGCAGCCAAGGGGGGTCCGGGGAGCTGTTTTTT.

The V and J genes are TRBV20-1 and TRBJ1-1, with TRBD1 identical over 8 bases. Germline CDR1 is DFQATT and CDR2 is SNEGSKA (reference sequence). This CDR3 is 11 amino acids long. The V gene end was trimmed by 3 bases and the J gene end by 10 bases; junction bases not matched to a gene: 4. CDR3 residues: CSASYTGGAFF. CDR3 DNA sequence: TGCAGTGCTAGTTATACAGGGGGAGCTTTCTTT.

The gene calls are TRBV4-1 and TRBJ1-2; 7 bases are shared with TRBD1. Germline lookup yields CDR1 MGHRA and CDR2 YSYEKL. The CDR3 sequence is 15 residues long. The junction had 9 bases not matched to a gene; V was cut back by 4 bases and J by 4 bases. The CDR3, as DNA: TGCGCCAGCAGCCTAGGGGGACAGCCCAGCTATGGCTACACCTTC. This encodes CASSLGGQPSYGYTF.

This clone was recorded a few times. J is TRBJ2-7 and V is TRBV7-2; D possibly uses TRBD1 or TRBD2 (5 bases each). This CDR3 region has 13 residues. Germline CDR1 and CDR2: SGHTA and FQGNSA. V was clipped by 5 bases and J by 6 bases, with 14 bases between them. CDR3 nucleotides: TGTGCCAGCAGCCTGGGACCTACTGCCGAGCAGTACTTC. This gives the protein CASSLGPTAEQYF.

The rearrangement joins TRBV6-1 to TRBJ2-1; a possible D gene is TRBD2 (5 bases). The germline V gene has CDR1 MNHNS and CDR2 SASEGT. The V gene lost 3 bases and the J gene lost 1 base, with 7 bases spanning the gap. The CDR3 length is 14 residues. The CDR3 sequence is CASSDTGSYNEQFF. DNA of the CDR3: TGTGCCAGCAGTGACACGGGGTCCTACAATGAGCAGTTCTTC.

The gene calls are TRBV2 and TRBJ1-5; unclear D gene. The V gene lost 6 bases and the J gene lost 10 bases, with 16 bases spanning the gap. The CDR3 runs to 13 residues. CDR1 is SNHLY and CDR2 is FYNNEI in the germline V gene. CDR3 nucleotides: TGTGCCAGCAGCGCCCCTCCTTTCCCCCCCCAGCATTTT. As protein: CASSAPPFPPQHF.

The chain employs TRBV7-3 and TRBJ2-3, with D maybe TRBD2 (6 bases). With 3 bases removed from V and 5 bases from J, the gap between germline ends came to 15 bases. There are 15 residues in the CDR3. CDR1 is SGHTA and CDR2 is FQGTGA in the germline V gene. The CDR3 nucleotides are TGTGCCAGCAGCTTGATGGGGGGAGCGGAAGATACGCAGTATTTT. Protein sequence: CASSLMGGAEDTQYF. Combining the CDR3 with reference TRBV7-3 and TRBJ2-3 gives the whole variable domain GAGVSQTPSNKVTEKGKYVELRCDPISGHTALYWYRQSLGQGPEFLIYFQGTGAADDSGLPNDRFFAVRPEGSVSTLKIQRTERGDSAVYLCASSLMGGAEDTQYFGPGTRLTVL.

This chain joins TRBV7-2 and TRBJ2-1, with D hard to call. Germline loops: CDR1 SGHTA, CDR2 FQGNSA. V lost 1 base to trimming and J lost 13 bases, with 8 bases between them. The CDR3 spans 11 residues. In nucleotides, the CDR3 is TGTGCCAGCAGCTTAGAAGTAATTCAGTTCTTC. Amino acids: CASSLEVIQFF.

V and J are TRBV5-1 and TRBJ2-2, with D perhaps TRBD2 (6 bases). Germline CDR1 is SGHRS and CDR2 is YFSETQ. The CDR3 has 14 amino acids. Trimming cost V 3 bases and J 5 bases, with 11 bases left between them. The CDR3 nucleotides read TGCGCCAGCAGCTCCGGGAGTGGGACCGGGGAGCTGTTTTTT. Translation gives CASSSGSGTGELFF.

V usage is TRBV5-6 and J usage is TRBJ2-1; D is uncertain. Germline lookup yields CDR1 SGHDT and CDR2 YYEEEE. This CDR3 has 15 amino acids. Trimming took off 2 bases at V and 5 bases at J, with 14 bases between the two ends. Written as DNA, the CDR3 is TGTGCCAGCAGCTTCACTTCATACAGAGACAATGAGCAGTTCTTC. It specifies CASSFTSYRDNEQFF.

The V and J genes are TRBV28 and TRBJ1-1; D is perhaps TRBD1 (5 bases). With 3 bases removed from V and 4 bases from J, the gap between germline ends came to 18 bases. Germline V gene lookup returns CDR1 MDHEN and CDR2 SYDVKM. The CDR3 length is 16 residues. For the CDR3, the DNA is TGTGCCAGCAGTTTTATCCCGCCGGATAGGGGCACTGAAGCTTTCTTT. Residues: CASSFIPPDRGTEAFF.

The gene calls are TRBV7-9 and TRBJ2-7; D gene uncertain. From germline, CDR1 is SEHNR and CDR2 FQNEAQ (reference sequence). Trimming shortened V by 5 bases and J by 1 base, and 18 bases separated the two germline ends. The CDR3 is 16 amino acids. The CDR3 DNA is TGTGCCAGCAGCGACCGTCTCCTCTCCGAATCCTACGAGCAGTACTTC. Translated, it gives CASSDRLLSESYEQYF.

This chain connects TRBV7-2 to TRBJ1-5, with D possibly TRBD1 on 5 matching bases. Between the trimmed V and J ends, which lost 9 bases and 4 bases, there was a span of 10 bases. In germline, CDR1 is SGHTA, CDR2 FQGNSA. The CDR3 totals 12 residues. The CDR3 region is CASSTVNQPQHF. In DNA form, the CDR3 reads TGTGCCAGTTCGACAGTGAATCAGCCCCAGCATTTT. The full variable domain, with the rest looked up from reference TRBV7-2 and TRBJ1-5, is GAGVSQSPSNKVTEKGKDVELRCDPISGHTALYWYRQSLGQGLEFLIYFQGNSAPDKSGLPSDRFSAERTGGSVSTLTIQRTQQEDSAVYLCASSTVNQPQHFGDGTRLSIL.

This chain connects TRBV4-1 to TRBJ1-1; no reliable D call. The CDR3 has 14 residues. Looked up from germline, CDR1 is MGHRA and CDR2 is YSYEKL. V lost 1 base to trimming and J lost 0 bases, with 6 bases between them. The CDR3 bases are TGCGCCAGCAGCCAAGTACAGCTGAACACTGAAGCTTTCTTT. This encodes CASSQVQLNTEAFF.

The chain carries TRBV30 and TRBJ1-6; 7 nucleotides agree with TRBD1. Trimming took 7 bases from V and 4 from J; bases not matched to a gene: 4. The CDR3 is 13 residues long. The germline V gene has CDR1 GTSNPN and CDR2 SVGIG (reference sequence). The CDR3 DNA reads as TGTGCCTCTACGGGACAGTATAATTCACCCCTCCACTTT. Amino acid sequence: CASTGQYNSPLHF.

J is TRBJ1-2 and V is TRBV5-6; 8 nucleotides agree with TRBD1. After removal of 1 base from V and 8 bases from J, the junction contained 13 bases not matched to a gene. CDR3 length: 16 residues. In germline, CDR1 is SGHDT, CDR2 YYEEEE. DNA of the CDR3: TGTGCCAGCAGCTTGCTGAAGGACAGGGAGATGGGAGGCTACACCTTC. Translation: CASSLLKDREMGGYTF.

Only one count was recorded for this clone. The chain recombines TRBV28 with TRBJ1-2; no reliable D call. With 5 bases removed from V and 3 bases from J, the gap between germline ends came to 19 bases. CDR3 size: 16 residues. Germline values: CDR1 MDHEN, CDR2 SYDVKM. The CDR3 is CASSPPGFAADYGYTF. The CDR3 nucleotides are TGTGCCAGCAGTCCGCCGGGTTTCGCAGCTGACTATGGCTACACCTTC.

The chain combines TRBV5-1 with TRBJ1-2; D remains unclear. Germline CDR1 reads SGHRS; CDR2 reads YFSETQ. This CDR3 has 15 residues. The V end was cut by 4 bases, the J end by 0 bases, with 13 bases between. The CDR3 region is CASSLIFETNYGYTF. CDR3 in DNA: TGCGCCAGCAGCCTAATCTTCGAGACTAACTATGGCTACACCTTC. Supplemented by reference TRBV5-1 and TRBJ1-2, the full variable domain reads KAGVTQTPRYLIKTRGQQVTLSCSPISGHRSVSWYQQTPGQGLQFLFEYFSETQRNKGNFPGRFSGRQFSNSRSEMNVSTLELGDSALYLCASSLIFETNYGYTFGSGTRLTVV.

This clone was found once. Other DNA sequences of this sample code for an identical CDR3. The chain couples TRBV7-9 to TRBJ1-1; D ambiguous. CDR3 length: 14 amino acids. Per germline, CDR1 SEHNR and CDR2 FQNEAQ (reference sequence). Trimming shortened V by 2 bases and J by 2 bases, and 9 bases separated the two germline ends. The CDR3 here is CASSLSGSNTEAFF. In DNA, the CDR3 is TGTGCCAGCAGCTTATCCGGTTCCAACACTGAAGCTTTCTTT. The full variable domain, rest sourced from reference TRBV7-9 and TRBJ1-1, is DTGVSQNPRHKITKRGQNVTFRCDPISEHNRLYWYRQTLGQGPEFLTYFQNEAQLEKSRLLSDRFSAERPKGSFSTLEIQRTEQGDSAMYLCASSLSGSNTEAFFGQGTRLTVV.